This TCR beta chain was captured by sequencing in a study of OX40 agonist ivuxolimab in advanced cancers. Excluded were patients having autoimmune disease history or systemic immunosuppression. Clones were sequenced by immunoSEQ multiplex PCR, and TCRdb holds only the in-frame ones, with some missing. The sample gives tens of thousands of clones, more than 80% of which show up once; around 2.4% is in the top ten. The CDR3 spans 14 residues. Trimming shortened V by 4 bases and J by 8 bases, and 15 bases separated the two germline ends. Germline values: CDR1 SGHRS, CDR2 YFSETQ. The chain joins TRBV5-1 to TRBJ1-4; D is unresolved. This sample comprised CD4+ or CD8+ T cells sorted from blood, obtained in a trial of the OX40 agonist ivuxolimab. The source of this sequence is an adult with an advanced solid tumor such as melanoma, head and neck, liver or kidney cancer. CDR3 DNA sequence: TGCGCCAGCAGCCTCGAAGGGTCGGGCGAAAAACTGTTTTTT. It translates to CASSLEGSGEKLFF.